This T cell receptor beta chain originates from a study of blood T cell repertoires in COVID-19. The CDR3 has 14 residues. CDR1 MNHEY and CDR2 SVGEGT come from the germline V gene. V lost 4 bases and J lost 9, with 15 bases in between. Authors' data handling: Amplified reference gene primers provided the basis for estimating nucleated cell counts. Clones were read by immunoSEQ multiplex PCR, and TCRdb kept only the in-frame ones, dropping some. Clonal size and the V and J genes are those of that table, whereas D and trimming came from the DNA. The sample has 70,000 to 95,000 clones, approximately 89% seen once.

This chain links TRBV6-2 or TRBV6-3 with TRBJ1-4; D remains unclear. This sequence was found in a man in his fifties with acute or convalescent COVID-19. The material sequenced was peripheral blood. The CDR3 DNA is TGTGCCAGCAGTTCAGCGGACGGAAGGCAAAAACTGTTTTTT. Its translation: CASSSADGRQKLFF.